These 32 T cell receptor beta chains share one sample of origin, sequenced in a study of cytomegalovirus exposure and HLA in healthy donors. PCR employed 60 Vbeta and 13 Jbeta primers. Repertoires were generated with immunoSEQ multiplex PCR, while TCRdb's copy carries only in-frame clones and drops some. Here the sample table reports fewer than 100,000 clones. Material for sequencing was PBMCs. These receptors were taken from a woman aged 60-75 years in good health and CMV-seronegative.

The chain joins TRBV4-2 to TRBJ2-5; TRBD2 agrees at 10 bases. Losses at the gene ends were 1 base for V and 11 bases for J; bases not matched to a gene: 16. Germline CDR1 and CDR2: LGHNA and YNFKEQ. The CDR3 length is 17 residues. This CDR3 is CASSQGLAGGVGFEQYF. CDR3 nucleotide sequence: TGTGCCAGCAGCCAAGGGTTAGCGGGAGGCGTGGGGTTTGAGCAGTACTTC.

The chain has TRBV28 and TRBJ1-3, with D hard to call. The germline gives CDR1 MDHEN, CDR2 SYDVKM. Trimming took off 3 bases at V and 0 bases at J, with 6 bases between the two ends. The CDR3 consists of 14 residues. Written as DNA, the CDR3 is TGTGCCAGCAGTTTCCCCGGCTCTGGAAACACCATATATTTT. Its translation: CASSFPGSGNTIYF.

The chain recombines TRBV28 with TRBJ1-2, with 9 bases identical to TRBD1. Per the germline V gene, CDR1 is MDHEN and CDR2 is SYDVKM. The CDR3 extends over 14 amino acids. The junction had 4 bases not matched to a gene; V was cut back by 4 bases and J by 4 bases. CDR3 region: CASSWDRVGYGYTF. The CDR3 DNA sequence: TGTGCCAGCAGTTGGGACAGGGTTGGCTATGGCTACACCTTC.

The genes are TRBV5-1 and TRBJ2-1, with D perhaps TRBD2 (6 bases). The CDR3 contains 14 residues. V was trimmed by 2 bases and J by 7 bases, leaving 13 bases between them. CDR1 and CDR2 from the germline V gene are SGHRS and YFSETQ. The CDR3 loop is CASSLSGAANEQFF. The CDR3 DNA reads TGCGCCAGCAGCTTATCGGGAGCAGCAAATGAGCAGTTCTTC.

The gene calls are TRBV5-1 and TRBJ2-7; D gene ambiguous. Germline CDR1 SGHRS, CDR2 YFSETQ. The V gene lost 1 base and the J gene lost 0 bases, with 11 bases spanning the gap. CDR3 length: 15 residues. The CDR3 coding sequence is TGCGCCAGCAGCTTGTCCCACACGGGCTCCTACGAGCAGTACTTC. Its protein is CASSLSHTGSYEQYF. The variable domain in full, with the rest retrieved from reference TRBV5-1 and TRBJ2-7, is KAGVTQTPRYLIKTRGQQVTLSCSPISGHRSVSWYQQTPGQGLQFLFEYFSETQRNKGNFPGRFSGRQFSNSRSEMNVSTLELGDSALYLCASSLSHTGSYEQYFGPGTRLTVT.

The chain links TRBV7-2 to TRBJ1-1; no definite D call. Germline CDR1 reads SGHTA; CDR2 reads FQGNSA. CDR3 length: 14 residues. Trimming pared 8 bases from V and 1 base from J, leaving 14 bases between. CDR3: CASAREQTNTEAFF. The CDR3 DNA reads TGTGCCAGCGCGAGGGAACAGACGAACACTGAAGCTTTCTTT.

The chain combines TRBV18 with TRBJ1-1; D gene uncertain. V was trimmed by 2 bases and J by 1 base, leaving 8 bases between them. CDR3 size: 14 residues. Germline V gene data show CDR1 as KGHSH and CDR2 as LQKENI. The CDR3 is CASSPASSNTEAFF. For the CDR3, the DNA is TGTGCCAGCTCACCAGCTAGTTCGAACACTGAAGCTTTCTTT.

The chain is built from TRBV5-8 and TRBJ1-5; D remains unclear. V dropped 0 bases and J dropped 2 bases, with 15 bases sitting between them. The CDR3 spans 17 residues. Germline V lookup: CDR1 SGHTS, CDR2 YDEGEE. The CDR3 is CASSLAQRVVGNQPQHF. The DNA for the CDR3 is TGTGCCAGCAGCTTGGCACAGAGGGTTGTCGGCAATCAGCCCCAGCATTTT.

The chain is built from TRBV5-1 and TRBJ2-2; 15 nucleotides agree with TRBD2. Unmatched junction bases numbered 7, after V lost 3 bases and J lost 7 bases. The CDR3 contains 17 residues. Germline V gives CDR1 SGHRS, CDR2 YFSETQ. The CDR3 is CASSWGTSGRIGGELFF. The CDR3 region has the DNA TGCGCCAGCAGCTGGGGGACTAGCGGGAGGATTGGCGGGGAGCTGTTTTTT.

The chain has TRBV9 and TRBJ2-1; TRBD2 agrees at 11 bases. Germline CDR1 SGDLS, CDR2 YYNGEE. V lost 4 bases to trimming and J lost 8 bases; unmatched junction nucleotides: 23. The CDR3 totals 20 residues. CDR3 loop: CASSLDAQIAGGHIIHEQFF. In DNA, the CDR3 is TGTGCCAGCAGCCTCGACGCCCAGATAGCGGGAGGGCATATTATACATGAGCAGTTCTTC.

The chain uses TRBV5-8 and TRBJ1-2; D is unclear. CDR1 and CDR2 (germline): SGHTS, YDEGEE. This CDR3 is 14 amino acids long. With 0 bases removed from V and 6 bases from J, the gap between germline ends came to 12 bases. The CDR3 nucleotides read TGTGCCAGCAGCTTGGACACGGGTTGGAATGGCTACACCTTC. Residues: CASSLDTGWNGYTF.

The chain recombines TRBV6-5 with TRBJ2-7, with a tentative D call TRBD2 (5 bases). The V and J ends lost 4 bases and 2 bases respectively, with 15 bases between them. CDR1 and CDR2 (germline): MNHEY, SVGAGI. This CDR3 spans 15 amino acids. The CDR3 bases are TGTGCCAGCAGTTCATCCGGAAGCGGCACCTACGAGCAGTACTTC. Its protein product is CASSSSGSGTYEQYF.

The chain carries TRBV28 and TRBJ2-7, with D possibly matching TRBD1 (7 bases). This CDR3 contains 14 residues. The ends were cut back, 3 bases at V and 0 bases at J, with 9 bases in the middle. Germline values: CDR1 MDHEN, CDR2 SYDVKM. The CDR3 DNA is TGTGCCAGCAGTTTCCAGGGGGGCTCCTACGAGCAGTACTTC. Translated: CASSFQGGSYEQYF. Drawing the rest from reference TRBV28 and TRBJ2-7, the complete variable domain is DVKVTQSSRYLVKRTGEKVFLECVQDMDHENMFWYRQDPGLGLRLIYFSYDVKMKEKGDIPEGYSVSREKKERFSLILESASTNQTSMYLCASSFQGGSYEQYFGPGTRLTVT.

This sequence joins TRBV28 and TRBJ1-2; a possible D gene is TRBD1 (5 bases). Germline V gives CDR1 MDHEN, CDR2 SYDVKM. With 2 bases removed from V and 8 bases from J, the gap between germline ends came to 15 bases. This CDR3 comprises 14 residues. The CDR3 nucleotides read TGTGCCAGCAGTTTAGTACGGGGGAAGGGCGGCTACACCTTC. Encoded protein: CASSLVRGKGGYTF.

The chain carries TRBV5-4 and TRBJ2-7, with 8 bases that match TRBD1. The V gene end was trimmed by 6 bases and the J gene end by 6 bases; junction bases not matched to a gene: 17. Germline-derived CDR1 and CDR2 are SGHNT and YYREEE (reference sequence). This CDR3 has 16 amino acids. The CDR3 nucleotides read TGTGCCAGCATCGCTCCAAACAGGGGGAGCGAAGCCGAGCAGTACTTC. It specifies CASIAPNRGSEAEQYF.

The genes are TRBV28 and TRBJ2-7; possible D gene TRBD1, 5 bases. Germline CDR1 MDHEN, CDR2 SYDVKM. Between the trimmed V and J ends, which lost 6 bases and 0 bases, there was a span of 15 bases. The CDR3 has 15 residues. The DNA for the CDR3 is TGTGCCAGCAGCACCAACAGGTTAGTCTCCTACGAGCAGTACTTC. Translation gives CASSTNRLVSYEQYF.

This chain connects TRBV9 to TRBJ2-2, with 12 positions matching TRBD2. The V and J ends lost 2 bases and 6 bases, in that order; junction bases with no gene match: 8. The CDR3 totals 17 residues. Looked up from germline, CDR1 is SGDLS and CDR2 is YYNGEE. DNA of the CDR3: TGTGCCAGCAGCGTTTTCTCGCGACTAGCGGGAGCCGGGGAGCTGTTTTTT. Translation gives CASSVFSRLAGAGELFF. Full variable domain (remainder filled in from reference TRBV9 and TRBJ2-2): DSGVTQTPKHLITATGQRVTLRCSPRSGDLSVYWYQQSLDQGLQFLIQYYNGEERAKGNILERFSAQQFPDLHSELNLSSLELGDSALYFCASSVFSRLAGAGELFFGEGSRLTVL.

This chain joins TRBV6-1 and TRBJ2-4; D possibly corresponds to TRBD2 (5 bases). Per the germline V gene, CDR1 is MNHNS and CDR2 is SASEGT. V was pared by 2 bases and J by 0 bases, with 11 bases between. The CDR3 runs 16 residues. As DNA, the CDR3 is TGTGCCAGCAGTGAACCTAGTGGACTAGCCAAAAACATTCAGTACTTC. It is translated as CASSEPSGLAKNIQYF.

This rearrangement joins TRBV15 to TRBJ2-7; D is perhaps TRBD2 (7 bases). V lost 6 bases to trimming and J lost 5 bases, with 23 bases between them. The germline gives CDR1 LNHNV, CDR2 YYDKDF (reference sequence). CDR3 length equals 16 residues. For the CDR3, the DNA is TGTGCCACCAGGGAGGGCGGAATTAGGGGGGGCGACGAGCAGTACTTC. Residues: CATREGGIRGGDEQYF.

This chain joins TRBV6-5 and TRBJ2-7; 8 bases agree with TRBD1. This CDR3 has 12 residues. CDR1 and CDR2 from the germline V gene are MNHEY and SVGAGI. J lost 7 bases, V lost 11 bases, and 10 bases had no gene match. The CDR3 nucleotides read TGTGCCGCCTGGACAGGGACGGGTGAGCAGTACTTC. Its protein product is CAAWTGTGEQYF.

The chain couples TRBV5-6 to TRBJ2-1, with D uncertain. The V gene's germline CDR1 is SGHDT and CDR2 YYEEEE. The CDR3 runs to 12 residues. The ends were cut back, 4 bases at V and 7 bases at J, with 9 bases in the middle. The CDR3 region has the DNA TGTGCCAGCAGCCCGAACCAGAATGAGCAGTTCTTC. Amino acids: CASSPNQNEQFF.

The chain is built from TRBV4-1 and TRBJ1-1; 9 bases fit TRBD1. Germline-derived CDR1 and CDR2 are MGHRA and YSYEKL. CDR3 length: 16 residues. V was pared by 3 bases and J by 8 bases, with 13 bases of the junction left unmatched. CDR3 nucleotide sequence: TGCGCCAGCAGCCAGGCCCCCTACAGGGGGCCCCTGGAAGCTTTCTTT. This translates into CASSQAPYRGPLEAFF.

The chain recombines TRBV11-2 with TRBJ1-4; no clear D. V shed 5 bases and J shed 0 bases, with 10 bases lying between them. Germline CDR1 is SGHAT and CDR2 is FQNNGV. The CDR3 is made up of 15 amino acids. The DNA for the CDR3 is TGTGCCAGCAGCCTAAACAGAGCAACTAATGAAAAACTGTTTTTT. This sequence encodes CASSLNRATNEKLFF.

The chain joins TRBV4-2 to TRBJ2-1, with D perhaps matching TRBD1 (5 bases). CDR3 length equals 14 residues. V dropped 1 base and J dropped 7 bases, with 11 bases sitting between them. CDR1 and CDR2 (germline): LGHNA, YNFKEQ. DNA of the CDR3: TGTGCCAGCAGCCAAGTGGCAGGGATAAATGAGCAGTTCTTC. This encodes CASSQVAGINEQFF.

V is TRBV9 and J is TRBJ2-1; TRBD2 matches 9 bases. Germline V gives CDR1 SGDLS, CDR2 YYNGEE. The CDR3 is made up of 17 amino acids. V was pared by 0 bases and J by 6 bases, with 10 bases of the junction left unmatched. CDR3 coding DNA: TGTGCCAGCAGCGTAGTGACGCTAGCGGGATTAGTCAATGAGCAGTTCTTC. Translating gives CASSVVTLAGLVNEQFF.

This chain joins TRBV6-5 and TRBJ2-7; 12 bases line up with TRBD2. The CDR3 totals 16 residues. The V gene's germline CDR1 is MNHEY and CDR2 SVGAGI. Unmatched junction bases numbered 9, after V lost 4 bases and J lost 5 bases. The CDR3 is CASSSSRTSGIHEQYF. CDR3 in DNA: TGTGCCAGCAGTTCCTCTAGGACTAGCGGGATCCACGAGCAGTACTTC.

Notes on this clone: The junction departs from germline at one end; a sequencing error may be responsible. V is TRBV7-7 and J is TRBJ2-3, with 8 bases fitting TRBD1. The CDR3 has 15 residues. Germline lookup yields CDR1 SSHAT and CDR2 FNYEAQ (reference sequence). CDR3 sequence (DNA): TGTGCTAGCAGCCTGGGACAGGTTAGCACAGATACGCAGTATTTT. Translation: CASSLGQVSTDTQYF.

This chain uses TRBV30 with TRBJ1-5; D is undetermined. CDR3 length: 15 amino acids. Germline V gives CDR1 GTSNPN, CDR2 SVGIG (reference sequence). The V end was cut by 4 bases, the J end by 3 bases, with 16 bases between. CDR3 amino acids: CAWKLSGAFNQPQHF. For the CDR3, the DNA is TGTGCCTGGAAGCTTTCGGGTGCCTTCAATCAGCCCCAGCATTTT.

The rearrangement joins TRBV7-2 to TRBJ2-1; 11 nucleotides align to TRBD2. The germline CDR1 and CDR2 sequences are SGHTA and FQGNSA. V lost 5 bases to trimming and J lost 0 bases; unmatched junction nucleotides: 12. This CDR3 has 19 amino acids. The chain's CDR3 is CASSLSIVAGGPSYNEQFF. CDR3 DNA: TGTGCCAGCAGCCTTAGTATCGTAGCGGGAGGGCCCTCCTACAATGAGCAGTTCTTC.

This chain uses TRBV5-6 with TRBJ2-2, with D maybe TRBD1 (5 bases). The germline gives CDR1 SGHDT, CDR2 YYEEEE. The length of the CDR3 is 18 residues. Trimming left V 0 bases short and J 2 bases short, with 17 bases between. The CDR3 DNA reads TGTGCCAGCAGCTTGGACTCTGGGGCAGAATTTAACACCGGGGAGCTGTTTTTT. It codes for CASSLDSGAEFNTGELFF. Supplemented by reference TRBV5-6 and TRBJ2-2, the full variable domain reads DAGVTQSPTHLIKTRGQQVTLRCSPKSGHDTVSWYQQALGQGPQFIFQYYEEEERQRGNFPDRFSGHQFPNYSSELNVNALLLGDSALYLCASSLDSGAEFNTGELFFGEGSRLTVL.

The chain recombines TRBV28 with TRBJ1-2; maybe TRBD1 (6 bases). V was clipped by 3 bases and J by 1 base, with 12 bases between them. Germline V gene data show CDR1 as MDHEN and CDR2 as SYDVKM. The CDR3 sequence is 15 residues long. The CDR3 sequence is CASSLRGAGNYGYTF. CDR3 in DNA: TGTGCCAGCAGTTTGCGGGGGGCTGGTAACTATGGCTACACCTTC.

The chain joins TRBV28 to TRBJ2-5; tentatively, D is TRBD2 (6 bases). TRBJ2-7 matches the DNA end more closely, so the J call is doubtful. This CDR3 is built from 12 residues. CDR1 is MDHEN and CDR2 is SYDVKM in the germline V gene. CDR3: CASSLSGLEQYF. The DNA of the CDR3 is TGTGCCAGCAGTTTATCGGGACTCGAGCAGTACTTC.